Listed here are 6 T cell receptor beta chains from one sample, sequenced in a study of T cell responses to AZD1222 COVID-19 vaccine. Profiling relied on immunoSEQ multiplex PCR, and the TCRdb table lists in-frame clones only, not all of them. The sample has about 86,000 clones; 70% to 85% are singletons. The sample consisted of peripheral blood, taken on day 0 of AZD1222 vaccination. The receptors shown here come from an adult in good health.

The J gene is TRBJ2-7, the V gene TRBV15; TRBD1 is a possible D gene (6 bases). The CDR3 consists of 13 residues. V lost 2 bases to trimming and J lost 6 bases, with 11 bases between them. Germline V CDR1 and CDR2: LNHNV, YYDKDF (reference sequence). The CDR3 DNA reads TGTGCCACCAGCAGAACCGGGACATTCGAGCAGTACTTC. Encoded protein: CATSRTGTFEQYF.

This rearrangement joins TRBV24-1 to TRBJ1-1; D possibly corresponds to TRBD1 (5 bases). This CDR3 is built from 16 residues. Germline V gene sequence: CDR1 KGHDR, CDR2 SFDVKD. The ends were cut back, 2 bases at V and 1 base at J, with 13 bases in the middle. The CDR3 bases are TGTGCCACCAGTGATTCTAGACAGACTCCGAACACTGAAGCTTTCTTT. Translated, it gives CATSDSRQTPNTEAFF.

The V gene is TRBV6-2 or TRBV6-3, the J gene TRBJ1-5; D gene uncertain. Trimming cost V 2 bases and J 3 bases, with 8 bases left between them. Per the germline V gene, CDR1 is MNHEY and CDR2 is SVGEGT. The CDR3 is made up of 14 amino acids. This chain's CDR3 is CASSYVASNQPQHF. The CDR3 DNA sequence: TGTGCCAGCAGTTACGTGGCTTCCAATCAGCCCCAGCATTTT.

The V call is TRBV19, the J call TRBJ2-5, with D perhaps matching TRBD1 (5 bases). This CDR3 spans 13 amino acids. The V gene's germline CDR1 is LNHDA and CDR2 SQIVND (reference sequence). Trimming shortened V by 5 bases and J by 5 bases, and 12 bases separated the two germline ends. The CDR3 DNA reads as TGTGCCAGTAGTTTCTCAGGGTTGGAGACCCAGTACTTC. Translated: CASSFSGLETQYF.

This chain joins TRBV6-5 and TRBJ2-1; D call uncertain. V was clipped by 2 bases and J by 0 bases, with 11 bases between them. CDR1 is MNHEY and CDR2 is SVGAGI in the germline V gene. This CDR3 is built from 16 residues. For the CDR3, the DNA is TGTGCCAGCAGTTACGGCCTAGGAAGCTCCTACAATGAGCAGTTCTTC. It codes for CASSYGLGSSYNEQFF.

The rearrangement joins TRBV9 to TRBJ2-6, with D unclear. CDR3 length: 13 residues. V was cut by 2 bases and J by 1 base, with 1 base left in between. The germline gives CDR1 SGDLS, CDR2 YYNGEE. DNA of the CDR3: TGTGCCAGCAGCGTTTCTGGGGCCAACGTCCTGACTTTC. Its translation is CASSVSGANVLTF.